This T cell receptor beta chain was retrieved from a study of tumor and adjacent non-tumor tissue in lung cancer. Looking at the study overall: Samples averaged around 4.2 million productive TCRbeta reads each. Broader study findings: Patients with more diverse tumor TCRs had worse survival. Normal lung showed higher cumulative top 100 clone frequency than tumor.

No cell sorting was done before RNA was extracted from the tissue. The normal lung tissue was taken more than 3 cm from the tumor edge. Donors were chemotherapy-naive, newly diagnosed lung cancer surgical patients in China, August–late 2014. Concerning this clonotype: Antigen specificity is unknown. The junction shows a germline mismatch at one end, possibly a read error.

Germline CDR1 LGHNA, CDR2 YSLEER. This CDR3 is built from 16 residues. Three rounds of nested PCR, following a modified ARM-PCR protocol, produced the TCRbeta library. TCRdb redid the calling of the multiplex PCR reads with MiXCR, one entry per CDR3 protein. The sample consists of 50,000 or so distinct CDR3 sequences, about 79% of them appearing once. This receptor was taken from a woman in her sixties or seventies with non-small cell lung cancer. Sequencing input: distant non-tumor lung tissue. The chain uses TRBV4-3 and TRBJ1-1; weak D call: TRBD1 (5 bases). The CDR3 DNA reads TGTGCCAGCAACCAAGATATGTCAGGGAGGTACACTGAAGCTTTCTTT. Protein: CASNQDMSGRYTEAFF.